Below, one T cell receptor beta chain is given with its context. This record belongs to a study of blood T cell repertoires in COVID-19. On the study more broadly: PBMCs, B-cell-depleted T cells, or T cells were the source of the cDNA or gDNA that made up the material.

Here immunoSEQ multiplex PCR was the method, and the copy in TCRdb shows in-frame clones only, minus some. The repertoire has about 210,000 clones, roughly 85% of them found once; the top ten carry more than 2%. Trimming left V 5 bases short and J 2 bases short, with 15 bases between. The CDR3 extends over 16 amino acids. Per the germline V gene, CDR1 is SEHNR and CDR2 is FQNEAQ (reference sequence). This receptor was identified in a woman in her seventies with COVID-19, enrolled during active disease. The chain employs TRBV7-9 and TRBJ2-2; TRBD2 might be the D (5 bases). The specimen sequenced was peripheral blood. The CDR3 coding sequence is TGTGCCAGCAGCGCGGCGGGTAGGGAAAACACCGGGGAGCTGTTTTTT. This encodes CASSAAGRENTGELFF.